This TCR beta chain comes out of a study of T cells in Graves' hyperthyroidism and ophthalmopathy. Study-wide findings and caveats: Most thyroid clonotypes expanded above 0.001 were also detected in blood.

The cohort's ophthalmopathy patients, a group with duration under 3 months, had a Clinical Activity Score of at least 3 and a NOSPECS grade of at least 4. In this sample, this clonotype turned up a few times. Its antigen remains unidentified. This CDR3 is built from 13 residues. Trimming removed 7 bases from V and 3 bases from J, with 13 bases in between. The germline CDR1 and CDR2 sequences are SNHLY and FYNNEI. What was amplified from RNA transcripts were TCR beta CDR3 regions. Primed by the HTBI set, a first-round RT-PCR was run on the TCR CDR3. MiXCR was run by TCRdb on the multiplex PCR reads, yielding one entry per CDR3 protein. This table has 250,000 to 300,000 distinct CDR3 sequences, around 19% appearing once.

The origin of this receptor is a middle-aged man with Graves' ophthalmopathy. This rearrangement joins TRBV2 to TRBJ2-7; D not certain. The sequencing input was blood. CDR3: CASNLRVFYEQYF. The CDR3 DNA sequence: TGTGCCAGCAATCTTAGGGTTTTCTACGAGCAGTACTTC.